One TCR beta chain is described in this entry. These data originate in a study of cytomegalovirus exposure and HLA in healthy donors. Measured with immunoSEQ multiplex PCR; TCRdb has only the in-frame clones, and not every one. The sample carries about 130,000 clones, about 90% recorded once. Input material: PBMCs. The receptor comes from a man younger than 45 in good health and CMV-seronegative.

The CDR3 spells CASSPGQNYGYTF. CDR3 in DNA: TGTGCCAGCAGCCCAGGACAAAACTATGGCTACACCTTC. The genes are TRBV6-6 and TRBJ1-2; D is perhaps TRBD1 (5 bases). CDR1 and CDR2 (germline): MNHNY, SVGAGI (reference sequence). V was pared by 6 bases and J by 2 bases, with 10 bases between. The CDR3 consists of 13 residues.